This T cell receptor (beta chain) was sequenced in a study of OX40 agonist ivuxolimab in advanced cancers. Study background: Ivuxolimab was administered intravenously to patients at 0.01 to 10 mg/kg every 2 weeks. Notes on the study in general: The work left the antigen specificity of expanded peripheral T cells undetermined. CD4+ T cells averaged fewer expanded clones than CD8+ T cells.

The study sampled blood at baseline, cycle 4 day 1, and cycle 7 day 1. This CDR3 region has 13 residues. V lost 0 bases, J lost 5 bases, and 8 bases lay in between. The germline gives CDR1 SGHTA, CDR2 FQGNSA. The assay was immunoSEQ multiplex PCR, and TCRdb's table has in-frame clones only and misses some. The sample comprises fewer than 35,000 clones, 85% to 95% of which are singletons, and approximately 4.3% rests with the top ten. A remark on this clone: Its antigen is not identified.

The sample was CD4+ or CD8+ T cells sorted from blood, taken in a trial of the OX40 agonist ivuxolimab. This chain joins TRBV7-2 and TRBJ2-7; D call uncertain. The clonotype was recovered from an adult with an advanced solid tumor such as melanoma, head and neck, liver or kidney cancer. For the CDR3, the DNA is TGTGCCAGCAGCTTAGCGGGGTGGAACGAGCAGTACGTC. Translating it yields CASSLAGWNEQYV.